This TCR beta chain emerged from a study of blood T cell repertoires in COVID-19. The overall study: Researchers got acute and convalescent COVID-19 samples from the United States, Italy and Spain. Sample material is recorded as cDNA or gDNA derived from T cells, B-cell-depleted T cells, or PBMCs.

Seattle's cohort entered during active infection and was followed longitudinally. The CDR3 contains 13 residues. Looked up from germline, CDR1 is SGHTA and CDR2 is FQGNSA. Trimming cost V 1 base and J 5 bases, with 5 bases left between them. In the original analysis: Estimated nucleated cell counts came from reference gene primer amplification. Only in-frame clones appear in the TCRdb table, and some are missing; sequencing was by immunoSEQ multiplex PCR. D and trimming come from the DNA, and the V and J calls and clone size come from that table. The profile covers 220,000 or so clones, with 82% appearing a single time and approximately 8% taken by the ten largest. The count of this clone is one.

Sample: peripheral blood. The clonotype originates from a woman over 75 with COVID-19, enrolled during active disease. The chain combines TRBV7-2 with TRBJ1-4; D might be TRBD1 (5 bases). CDR3 sequence: CASSLGQNEKLFF. CDR3 coding DNA: TGTGCCAGCAGCTTAGGACAGAATGAAAAACTGTTTTTT.